This is a list of T cell receptor beta chains from one sample in a study of blood T cells in healthy people across ages. TCRdb itself ran the 5' RACE reads through MiXCR, one entry per CDR3 protein. The sample includes 1.5 million or so distinct CDR3 sequences, roughly two fifths of them seen just once. Source material: blood. The receptors come from a woman aged 18-35 years in good health. Both conserved end residues are trimmed from each CDR3. Fields, in order: V gene, J gene, CDR3 protein.

V gene: TRBV7-2; J gene: TRBJ2-3; CDR3 protein: ASSFMGLAQTDTQY
V gene: TRBV20-1; J gene: TRBJ2-3; CDR3 protein: SARASGDTQY
V gene: TRBV7-9; J gene: TRBJ1-6; CDR3 protein: ASSGTQPGLPYNSPLH
V gene: TRBV25-1; J gene: TRBJ2-5; CDR3 protein: ASSDLGRRQETQY
V gene: TRBV7-2; J gene: TRBJ2-5; CDR3 protein: ASSLEHSLRLTTQY
V gene: TRBV20-1; J gene: TRBJ1-4; CDR3 protein: SAPRDASEKLF
V gene: TRBV29-1; J gene: TRBJ1-5; CDR3 protein: SVETGADQPQH
V gene: TRBV7-9; J gene: TRBJ1-1; CDR3 protein: ASTGGTGVRTDAF
V gene: TRBV4-1; J gene: TRBJ1-2; CDR3 protein: ASSQPGTAYGYT
V gene: TRBV6-5; J gene: TRBJ1-1; CDR3 protein: ATHYGGAQNTEAF
V gene: TRBV9; J gene: TRBJ2-3; CDR3 protein: ASSARVADTQY
V gene: TRBV20-1; J gene: TRBJ2-3; CDR3 protein: SIRDVTDTQY
V gene: TRBV4-3; J gene: TRBJ1-3; CDR3 protein: ASSLVGDNSGNTIY
V gene: TRBV6-5; J gene: TRBJ1-1; CDR3 protein: ASTTGADTEAF
V gene: TRBV2; J gene: TRBJ2-1; CDR3 protein: ASSGPGLALQSSYNEQF
V gene: TRBV18; J gene: TRBJ2-1; CDR3 protein: ASSRTSINEQF
V gene: TRBV6-5; J gene: TRBJ1-4; CDR3 protein: ASSYAPVATNEKLF
V gene: TRBV24-1; J gene: TRBJ2-1; CDR3 protein: ATSDGLAGPYNEQF
V gene: TRBV20-1; J gene: -; CDR3 protein: SATRGPTYNEQY
V gene: TRBV29-1; J gene: TRBJ2-5; CDR3 protein: SVATSPMVDNEQY
V gene: TRBV7-2; J gene: TRBJ1-2; CDR3 protein: ASSSRTGGWDYGYT
V gene: TRBV27; J gene: TRBJ2-1; CDR3 protein: ASSPLVLGYEQF
V gene: TRBV28; J gene: TRBJ2-1; CDR3 protein: ASSLGAGLGDEQF
V gene: TRBV4-1; J gene: -; CDR3 protein: ASSRSAWAQETQY
V gene: TRBV9; J gene: TRBJ2-3; CDR3 protein: ASSVQAGGDTQY
V gene: TRBV20-1; J gene: TRBJ2-3; CDR3 protein: SAKTPLSTDTQY
V gene: TRBV2; J gene: TRBJ1-5; CDR3 protein: ASRRSPTGAQPQH
V gene: TRBV4-3; J gene: TRBJ2-1; CDR3 protein: ASSPGPGFRYNEQF
V gene: TRBV6-5; J gene: TRBJ1-1; CDR3 protein: ASSYAGTGRSLDTEAF
V gene: TRBV4-1; J gene: TRBJ2-2; CDR3 protein: ASSPRTTNTGELF
V gene: TRBV6-5; J gene: TRBJ1-3; CDR3 protein: ASSYSASGTTIY
V gene: TRBV29-1; J gene: TRBJ2-5; CDR3 protein: SVRTEIQETQY
V gene: TRBV12-3/TRBV12-4; J gene: TRBJ1-2; CDR3 protein: ASSAPWAGYT
V gene: TRBV27; J gene: TRBJ1-2; CDR3 protein: ASSARRTYGYT
V gene: TRBV4-2; J gene: TRBJ2-7; CDR3 protein: ASSLDWSSYEQY
V gene: TRBV12-3/TRBV12-4; J gene: TRBJ1-2; CDR3 protein: ASSPGRALFGYGYT